Described below is a single TCR beta chain sequence and its context. Its antigen remains unidentified. CDR1 is LNHDA, CDR2 SQIVND, per germline (reference sequence). The V end was cut by 6 bases, the J end by 6 bases, with 15 bases between. There are 14 residues in the CDR3. The source of the sample is a study of cytomegalovirus exposure and HLA in healthy donors. Study observations and caveats: A highly shared variant cluster was judged a likely technical artifact.

This PCR relied on a set of 60 Vbeta primers and 13 Jbeta primers. The data were produced by immunoSEQ multiplex PCR, yet TCRdb's version contains in-frame clones alone and is incomplete. Counted here are about 180,000 clones, over 80% occurring once; the ten biggest clones make up 1.3% to 1.5%. This clonotype was sampled from a girl aged 5 to 17 in good health and CMV-seropositive. Sequencing was carried out using PBMCs. The chain employs TRBV19 and TRBJ1-5; no clear D gene. The CDR3 nucleotides are TGTGCCAGTAGGGAAGGACTCTTCGGTCAGCCCCAGCATTTT. It codes for CASREGLFGQPQHF.